This T cell receptor (beta chain) originates from a study of T cell changes during pregnancy in multiple sclerosis. Sequenced by immunoSEQ multiplex PCR; TCRdb stores in-frame clones only, minus some. Of 35,000 or so clones listed, roughly 94% are singletons. This CDR3 is 13 amino acids long. Trimming took 2 bases from V and 8 from J, leaving 12 bases between them. In germline, CDR1 is MNHEY, CDR2 SMNVEV (reference sequence). Sequencing was performed on CD4+ T cells from peripheral blood mononuclear cells, taken after pregnancy. J is TRBJ1-2 and V is TRBV27, with D perhaps matching TRBD1 (6 bases). This TCR derives from a female donor with multiple sclerosis, enrolled in a pregnancy study. The CDR3 region has the DNA TGTGCCAGCAGTTTAGGCAGGGGTGGGGGCTACACCTTC. This codes for CASSLGRGGGYTF.